What follows are 19 T cell receptor beta chains derived from one specimen sequenced in a study of blood T cell repertoires in COVID-19. Produced via immunoSEQ multiplex PCR; TCRdb's table is partial and in-frame only. There are about 16,000 clones in the sample; around 86% occur only once, and roughly 17% lies in the top ten. Sequencing used peripheral blood. These TCRs come from a human donor in a cohort sampled during active COVID-19.

The V and J genes are TRBV5-6 and TRBJ2-7; D is perhaps TRBD1 (5 bases). CDR1 is SGHDT, CDR2 YYEEEE, per germline. Trimming removed 2 bases from V and 4 bases from J, with 13 bases in between. CDR3 length equals 14 residues. CDR3: CASSLWQGLYEQYF. The CDR3 DNA follows: TGTGCCAGCAGCTTATGGCAGGGCCTTTACGAGCAGTACTTC.

For the CDR3, the DNA is TGTGCCAGTAGTACGATGACAGGGGGGAAAGAGACCCAGTACTTC. Translated, it gives CASSTMTGGKETQYF. The chain is built from TRBV19 and TRBJ2-5, with 9 bases identical to TRBD1. J gave up 3 bases and V 4 bases, and 6 bases lay outside the gene matches. Germline assignment: CDR1 LNHDA and CDR2 SQIVND (reference sequence). CDR3 length equals 15 residues.

Concerning this clone: An end of the junction differs from the germline gene, which may be a read error. The chain couples TRBV7-9 to TRBJ1-2; 8 nucleotides line up with TRBD1. Germline lookup yields CDR1 SEHNR and CDR2 FQNEAQ (reference sequence). The CDR3 extends over 10 amino acids. The CDR3 coding sequence is TGTGCCAGCAGCCCCACGACAGGGGCCTTC. Residues: CASSPTTGAF.

V and J are TRBV3-1 (or the pseudogene TRBV3-2) and TRBJ2-7, with TRBD1 matching 9 bases. The germline CDR1 and CDR2 sequences are LGHDT and YNNKEL (reference sequence). This CDR3 is built from 15 residues. The V and J ends lost 6 bases and 3 bases, in that order; junction bases with no gene match: 9. CDR3 protein: CASRPGQGFYYEQYF. In DNA form, the CDR3 reads TGTGCCAGCAGGCCTGGACAGGGGTTTTACTACGAGCAGTACTTC.

The chain couples TRBV10-3 to TRBJ1-5; D may be TRBD1 (6 bases). Per germline, CDR1 ENHRY and CDR2 SYGVKD. With 3 bases removed from V and 2 bases from J, the gap between germline ends came to 11 bases. The CDR3 spans 15 residues. CDR3 DNA sequence: TGTGCCATCAGTGAATACAGGGCAGGCAATCAGCCCCAGCATTTT. Its translation is CAISEYRAGNQPQHF.

The rearrangement joins TRBV18 to TRBJ1-5; 8 bases line up with TRBD1. The CDR3 is 16 amino acids. Per germline, CDR1 KGHSH and CDR2 LQKENI. Trimming at V came to 5 bases and at J to 6 bases, leaving 12 bases not matched to a gene. The CDR3 DNA reads as TGTGCCAGCTCAAGCACAGGGGGGAGTGTGAGTCAGCCCCAGCATTTT. Its protein product is CASSSTGGSVSQPQHF.

This rearrangement joins TRBV15 to TRBJ2-7; 8 bases match TRBD2. V lost 2 bases, J lost 2 bases, and 8 bases stayed unmatched. The germline V gene encodes CDR1 LNHNV and CDR2 YYDKDF (reference sequence). There are 16 residues in the CDR3. DNA for the CDR3: TGTGCCACCAGCAGATCATCGAATAGCGGGGCCTACGAGCAGTACTTC. It specifies CATSRSSNSGAYEQYF.

The V call is TRBV18, the J call TRBJ1-4; D unresolved. The CDR3 sequence is 16 residues long. V shed 3 bases and J shed 10 bases, with 21 bases lying between them. Germline V gives CDR1 KGHSH, CDR2 LQKENI. The CDR3 sequence: CASSPLALGVGGKLFF. CDR3 coding DNA: TGTGCCAGCTCACCCCTCGCGCTCGGGGTCGGAGGAAAACTGTTTTTT.

The rearrangement joins TRBV23-1 to TRBJ2-7, with 7 bases aligning to TRBD1. TRBV23-1 is an open reading frame, and its role is uncertain. The CDR3 length is 16 residues. Unmatched junction bases numbered 7, after V lost 2 bases and J lost 0 bases. CDR3 bases: TGCGCCAGCAGTCAAGCAACTCAGGGGGTCTCCTACGAGCAGTACTTC. The encoded protein is CASSQATQGVSYEQYF.

This chain joins TRBV18 and TRBJ1-2; a weak D match, TRBD1 (6 bases). In germline, CDR1 is KGHSH, CDR2 LQKENI. CDR3 length: 14 residues. Trimming shortened V by 2 bases and J by 4 bases, and 11 bases separated the two germline ends. The CDR3 region has the DNA TGTGCCAGCTCACCATTTAGGGGGGGCTATGGCTACACCTTC. This translates into CASSPFRGGYGYTF.

The chain employs TRBV7-2 and TRBJ2-4; D gene ambiguous. Trimming pared 2 bases from V and 0 bases from J, leaving 8 bases between. This CDR3 has 15 amino acids. Germline V gene data show CDR1 as SGHTA and CDR2 as FQGNSA. The CDR3: CASSLRLLAKNIQYF. CDR3 bases: TGTGCCAGCAGCTTACGTTTACTAGCCAAAAACATTCAGTACTTC.

The DNA of the CDR3 is TGTGCCAGTAGCTGGGACAGGGAGGGGTGGTATGACACTGAAGCTTTCTTT. This codes for CASSWDREGWYDTEAFF. The chain links TRBV19 to TRBJ1-1; 9 nucleotides align to TRBD1. Germline CDR1 and CDR2: LNHDA and SQIVND (reference sequence). The CDR3 consists of 17 residues. Trimming removed 6 bases from V and 3 bases from J; junction bases left unmatched: 14.

The J gene is TRBJ1-2, the V gene TRBV4-2; D is perhaps TRBD1 (6 bases). The CDR3 spans 17 residues. Per the germline V gene, CDR1 is LGHNA and CDR2 is YNFKEQ. V lost 0 bases, J lost 5 bases, and 19 bases lay in between. This chain's CDR3 is CASSQDVFRGAQYGYTF. In DNA form, the CDR3 reads TGTGCCAGCAGCCAAGATGTATTTCGGGGGGCGCAGTATGGCTACACCTTC.

In this sample, this clone turned up a few times. V is TRBV19 and J is TRBJ2-3; TRBD2 aligns across 7 bases. J lost 5 bases, V lost 7 bases, and 3 bases had no gene match. The CDR3 totals 12 residues. Germline values: CDR1 LNHDA, CDR2 SQIVND (reference sequence). For the CDR3, the DNA is TGTGCCAGTACGACGGGGGGAGATACGCAGTATTTT. Encoded protein: CASTTGGDTQYF.

The V and J genes are TRBV7-3 and TRBJ2-5, with D maybe TRBD2 (5 bases). The V end was cut by 5 bases, the J end by 7 bases, with 14 bases between. The length of the CDR3 is 13 residues. The V gene's germline CDR1 is SGHTA and CDR2 FQGTGA. CDR3 nucleotide sequence: TGTGCCAGCAGCCCCAACTCCGAGGGGACCCAGTACTTC. This codes for CASSPNSEGTQYF.

The V call is TRBV7-8, the J call TRBJ2-7; 10 bases are shared with TRBD1. The CDR3 totals 16 residues. With 4 bases clipped from V and 5 bases from J, the junction kept 11 bases outside the gene matches. Germline V CDR1 and CDR2: SGHVS, FQNEAQ. CDR3 protein: CASSSRPGQGIDEQYF. CDR3 sequence (DNA): TGTGCCAGCAGCTCTAGACCGGGACAGGGGATTGACGAGCAGTACTTC. The full variable domain, its missing parts supplied by reference TRBV7-8 and TRBJ2-7, is GAGVSQSPRYKVAKRGQDVALRCDPISGHVSLFWYQQALGQGPEFLTYFQNEAQLDKSGLPSDRFFAERPEGSVSTLKIQRTQQEDSAVYLCASSSRPGQGIDEQYFGPGTRLTVT.

The gene calls are TRBV5-5 and TRBJ2-1, with 8 bases aligning to TRBD1. This CDR3 region has 15 residues. Trimming cost V 4 bases and J 3 bases; bases outside gene matches: 6. The V gene's germline CDR1 is SGHKS and CDR2 YYEKEE (reference sequence). This CDR3 reads CASSIDRGNYNEQFF. Written as DNA, the CDR3 is TGTGCCAGCAGCATCGACAGGGGAAACTACAATGAGCAGTTCTTC.

Written as DNA, the CDR3 is TGTGCCAGCAGCCGAGAGGTGTCCGGGGAGCTGTTTTTT. Residues: CASSREVSGELFF. The rearrangement uses TRBV11-2 and TRBJ2-2, with unresolved D. The V gene's germline CDR1 is SGHAT and CDR2 FQNNGV. The CDR3 is 13 amino acids. V was shortened by 5 bases and J by 6 bases, with 10 bases between the two germline ends.

CDR3 DNA: TGTGCCAGCAGCTTATTGTACAGGGGGACGGACACTGAAGCTTTCTTT. Its translation: CASSLLYRGTDTEAFF. The genes are TRBV11-1 and TRBJ1-1, with 8 nucleotides matching TRBD1. Per germline, CDR1 SGHAT and CDR2 FQDESV (reference sequence). This CDR3 region has 16 residues. Germline trimming cut 2 bases from V and 3 bases from J; bases unmatched to any gene: 8. Looking up the rest from reference TRBV11-1 and TRBJ1-1 gives the full variable domain: EAEVAQSPRYKITEKSQAVAFWCDPISGHATLYWYRQILGQGPELLVQFQDESVVDDSQLPKDRFSAERLKGVDSTLKIQPAELGDSAMYLCASSLLYRGTDTEAFFGQGTRLTVV.